The 19 T cell receptor beta chains reported below all come from one sample, sequenced in a study of blood T cell repertoires in COVID-19. Generated by immunoSEQ multiplex PCR, the TCRdb table keeps only in-frame clones and is missing some. Counted here are some 360,000 clones, roughly 90% occurring once; the ten biggest clones make up over 3.5%. Material: peripheral blood. The receptors stem from a woman between 55 and 75 years old with COVID-19, enrolled during active disease.

The rearrangement uses TRBV10-1 and TRBJ1-1, with D perhaps matching TRBD1 (6 bases). This CDR3 has 13 residues. V was pared by 6 bases and J by 1 base, with 9 bases between. Germline-derived CDR1 and CDR2 are WNHNN and SYGVQD (reference sequence). CDR3 coding DNA: TGCGCCAGCAGCGAGACAGGGAACACTGAAGCTTTCTTT. Amino acid sequence: CASSETGNTEAFF.

This clone was observed a handful of times. The J gene is TRBJ1-5, the V gene TRBV19, with TRBD1 matching 8 bases. The CDR3 totals 15 residues. Germline V gene data show CDR1 as LNHDA and CDR2 as SQIVND (reference sequence). The J segment lost 1 base and the V segment lost 6 bases, leaving 5 bases of the junction unmatched. The CDR3 sequence is CASRGGQVSNQPQHF. In DNA form, the CDR3 reads TGTGCCAGTAGGGGGGGACAGGTCAGCAATCAGCCCCAGCATTTT.

The rearrangement joins TRBV5-5 to TRBJ1-2, with 8 bases matching TRBD1. Germline trimming cut 3 bases from V and 4 bases from J; bases unmatched to any gene: 5. The CDR3 covers 14 residues. Per the germline V gene, CDR1 is SGHKS and CDR2 is YYEKEE (reference sequence). The CDR3 DNA reads as TGTGCCAGCAGCTATTGGGACAGGTTCTATGGCTACACCTTC. Residues: CASSYWDRFYGYTF.

The chain carries TRBV5-4 and TRBJ1-6, with 7 bases lining up with TRBD1. With 4 bases clipped from V and 4 bases from J, the junction kept 5 bases outside the gene matches. Germline assignment: CDR1 SGHNT and CDR2 YYREEE (reference sequence). This CDR3 region has 15 residues. CDR3 amino acids: CASSPRTGYNSPLHF. DNA for the CDR3: TGTGCCAGCAGCCCCCGGACAGGTTATAATTCACCCCTCCACTTT.

V usage is TRBV5-4 and J usage is TRBJ1-3, with D unclear. Per germline, CDR1 SGHNT and CDR2 YYREEE (reference sequence). Trimming left V 4 bases short and J 3 bases short, with 14 bases between. This CDR3 is 15 amino acids long. The CDR3 region is CASSPGRRDGNTIYF. Written as DNA, the CDR3 is TGTGCCAGCAGCCCCGGTAGGAGAGATGGAAACACCATATATTTT.

This chain links TRBV2 with TRBJ2-3; D uncertain. CDR1 is SNHLY and CDR2 is FYNNEI in the germline V gene. The CDR3 extends over 14 amino acids. V lost 5 bases to trimming and J lost 0 bases, with 9 bases between them. The CDR3 DNA is TGTGCCAGCAGTATAACAGATAGCACAGATACGCAGTATTTT. As protein: CASSITDSTDTQYF.

This rearrangement joins TRBV2 to TRBJ2-1; 9 positions match TRBD2. Trimming cost V 5 bases and J 1 base; bases outside gene matches: 3. Germline assignment: CDR1 SNHLY and CDR2 FYNNEI. The CDR3 is 15 residues long. CDR3 sequence: CASSYGLASYNEQFF. CDR3 sequence (DNA): TGTGCCAGCAGTTACGGACTAGCGTCCTACAATGAGCAGTTCTTC.

V is TRBV2 and J is TRBJ1-6; D is perhaps TRBD1 (5 bases). Looked up from germline, CDR1 is SNHLY and CDR2 is FYNNEI. CDR3 length: 12 residues. V was cut by 6 bases and J by 14 bases, with 14 bases left in between. In nucleotides, the CDR3 is TGTGCCAGCAGGACGGGACTTTCGTCCCTCCACTTT. Translation gives CASRTGLSSLHF.

The gene calls are TRBV6-2 or TRBV6-3 and TRBJ2-2, with D possibly TRBD2 on 5 matching bases. Germline V gene sequence: CDR1 MNHEY, CDR2 SVGEGT. The CDR3 has 15 residues. V gave up 6 bases and J gave up 1 base, with 12 bases separating them. DNA for the CDR3: TGTGCCAGCAGCCGGATGGACTTGAACACCGGGGAGCTGTTTTTT. This sequence encodes CASSRMDLNTGELFF.

This chain links TRBV6-1 with TRBJ1-1, with a possible D match to TRBD1 (6 bases). V shed 0 bases and J shed 6 bases, with 20 bases lying between them. Germline-derived CDR1 and CDR2 are MNHNS and SASEGT. The CDR3 contains 17 residues. The CDR3 loop reads CASSEAAYTGNSAEAFF. The CDR3 bases are TGTGCCAGCAGTGAAGCGGCCTACACAGGGAATAGCGCTGAAGCTTTCTTT.

This chain uses TRBV28 with TRBJ1-2, with 11 bases identical to TRBD1. Trimming at V came to 6 bases and at J to 3 bases, leaving 6 bases not matched to a gene. This CDR3 comprises 15 residues. Germline V gene lookup returns CDR1 MDHEN and CDR2 SYDVKM. The CDR3 DNA sequence: TGTGCCAGCAGCACCCCGGGACAGGGGGACTATGGCTACACCTTC. It specifies CASSTPGQGDYGYTF.

The V gene is TRBV9, the J gene TRBJ2-3; TRBD2 matches 16 bases. Germline V gene lookup returns CDR1 SGDLS and CDR2 YYNGEE. The CDR3 is 19 residues long. The junction had 11 bases not matched to a gene; V was cut back by 3 bases and J by 4 bases. The CDR3 DNA follows: TGTGCCAGCAGCGGACGATGGGGACTAGCGGGGGGGCACGCAGATACGCAGTATTTT. As protein: CASSGRWGLAGGHADTQYF.

This chain links TRBV2 with TRBJ1-6; no definite D call. V shed 2 bases and J shed 7 bases, with 6 bases lying between them. CDR1 and CDR2 (germline): SNHLY, FYNNEI. CDR3 size: 13 residues. DNA of the CDR3: TGTGCCAGCAGTGAATGGGAGAATTCACCCCTCCACTTT. Protein: CASSEWENSPLHF. The whole variable domain, filled in from reference TRBV2 and TRBJ1-6, reads EPEVTQTPSHQVTQMGQEVILRCVPISNHLYFYWYRQILGQKVEFLVSFYNNEISEKSEIFDDQFSVERPDGSNFTLKIRSTKLEDSAMYFCASSEWENSPLHFGNGTRLTVT.

The V gene is TRBV7-3, the J gene TRBJ2-1, with 11 bases matching TRBD1. Germline V gene sequence: CDR1 SGHTA, CDR2 FQGTGA. V gave up 5 bases and J gave up 9 bases; unmatched junction bases: 9. This CDR3 is built from 15 residues. CDR3 region: CASSQFRDRGVEQFF. Written as DNA, the CDR3 is TGTGCCAGCAGCCAGTTCCGGGACAGGGGGGTTGAGCAGTTCTTC. Combining the CDR3 with reference TRBV7-3 and TRBJ2-1 gives the whole variable domain GAGVSQTPSNKVTEKGKYVELRCDPISGHTALYWYRQSLGQGPEFLIYFQGTGAADDSGLPNDRFFAVRPEGSVSTLKIQRTERGDSAVYLCASSQFRDRGVEQFFGPGTRLTVL.

The rearrangement joins TRBV28 to TRBJ2-7; D ambiguous. Per the germline V gene, CDR1 is MDHEN and CDR2 is SYDVKM. The V end was cut by 3 bases, the J end by 1 base, with 7 bases between. CDR3 length equals 13 residues. As DNA, the CDR3 is TGTGCCAGCAGTTTCAGGAATTCCTACGAGCAGTACTTC. Translating it yields CASSFRNSYEQYF.

J is TRBJ1-1 and V is TRBV5-1, with D uncertain. In germline, CDR1 is SGHRS, CDR2 YFSETQ. V was clipped by 2 bases and J by 0 bases, with 17 bases between them. The CDR3 consists of 17 residues. CDR3 nucleotide sequence: TGCGCCAGCAGCTTTGAGAAAGGAGCCAATATGAACACTGAAGCTTTCTTT. This encodes CASSFEKGANMNTEAFF.

The rearrangement joins TRBV5-6 to TRBJ2-5; perhaps TRBD2 as D (5 bases). Germline loops: CDR1 SGHDT, CDR2 YYEEEE. This CDR3 spans 14 amino acids. The ends were cut back, 0 bases at V and 3 bases at J, with 9 bases in the middle. CDR3 amino acids: CASSLVSGKETQYF. The CDR3 region has the DNA TGTGCCAGCAGCTTGGTTTCGGGGAAAGAGACCCAGTACTTC.

The rearrangement links TRBV6-5 to TRBJ1-1; possibly TRBD1 for D (5 bases). Germline V gene lookup returns CDR1 MNHEY and CDR2 SVGAGI. This CDR3 spans 16 amino acids. The germline V and J ends were trimmed by 2 bases and 4 bases, with 17 bases remaining between them. The CDR3 DNA reads TGTGCCAGCAGTTACGGGGGTGGGCGGGGAGGCACTGAAGCTTTCTTT. Its protein is CASSYGGGRGGTEAFF.

This clone occurred many times. The gene calls are TRBV20-1 and TRBJ2-7; no clear D. V dropped 3 bases and J dropped 2 bases, with 8 bases sitting between them. Germline V CDR1 and CDR2: DFQATT, SNEGSKA (reference sequence). CDR3 size: 12 residues. CDR3 loop: CSASSPTYEQYF. CDR3 DNA sequence: TGCAGTGCTAGTTCCCCCACCTACGAGCAGTACTTC.